Following are 27 T cell receptor beta chains from one sample sequenced in a study of T-cell memory formation after mild COVID-19. TCRdb re-derived calls from the 5' RACE reads in MiXCR, one entry per CDR3 protein. The repertoire holds about 320,000 distinct CDR3 sequences, over 11% seen once, with roughly 21% in the top ten. The source material was PBMCs or a T cell subset sorted from them (not recorded which). These receptors came from a young man who had mild COVID-19 (a few samples of this study predate the infection). Cell type and time point are not known.

This clonotype was seen a few times. This chain connects TRBV18 to TRBJ2-7, with D perhaps TRBD2 (5 bases). V was shortened by 4 bases and J by 7 bases, with 11 bases between the two germline ends. The CDR3 is 12 residues long. From germline, CDR1 is KGHSH and CDR2 LQKENI. The CDR3 loop is CASSRLSGEQYF. CDR3 sequence (DNA): TGTGCCAGCTCACGTCTATCGGGGGAGCAGTACTTC.

This clonotype was observed a handful of times. The gene calls are TRBV19 and TRBJ2-3, with D possibly being TRBD1 (6 bases). Germline V gene sequence: CDR1 LNHDA, CDR2 SQIVND (reference sequence). The CDR3 covers 15 residues. The ends were cut back, 3 bases at V and 5 bases at J, with 15 bases in the middle. CDR3 nucleotides: TGTGCCAGTAGTATTGCGACAGGCGGTGGAGATACGCAGTATTTT. This translates into CASSIATGGGDTQYF.

The table lists this clonotype with a few counts. The chain is built from TRBV5-1 and TRBJ2-3, with TRBD2 matching over 7 bases. Losses at the gene ends were 0 bases for V and 8 bases for J; bases not matched to a gene: 18. CDR1 is SGHRS and CDR2 is YFSETQ in the germline V gene. The CDR3 extends over 18 amino acids. The CDR3 here is CASSLEIVRRLAFGTQYF. In DNA, the CDR3 is TGCGCCAGCAGCTTGGAGATCGTACGGAGACTAGCCTTTGGTACGCAGTATTTT.

This clonotype was found a few times. The gene calls are TRBV7-2 and TRBJ1-4; maybe TRBD1 (5 bases). V lost 4 bases and J lost 8, with 14 bases in between. Per the germline V gene, CDR1 is SGHTA and CDR2 is FQGNSA. CDR3 length: 14 residues. The CDR3 coding sequence is TGTGCCAGCAGCTATGGGACGGGGGAGGAAAAACTGTTTTTT. It encodes CASSYGTGEEKLFF.

The sample holds many counts of this clonotype. The chain carries TRBV5-1 and TRBJ2-5; weak D call: TRBD1 (6 bases). Germline assignment: CDR1 SGHRS and CDR2 YFSETQ. The ends were cut back, 4 bases at V and 4 bases at J, with 14 bases in the middle. The CDR3 consists of 14 residues. The CDR3 DNA is TGCGCCAGCAGCGGCCGGACAGTAAGAGAGACCCAGTACTTC. It encodes CASSGRTVRETQYF.

The rearrangement uses TRBV11-3 and TRBJ2-7; perhaps TRBD2 as D (5 bases). This CDR3 has 12 residues. The germline V gene has CDR1 SGHNT and CDR2 YENEEA. Trimming shortened V by 1 base and J by 8 bases, and 9 bases separated the two germline ends. The chain's CDR3 is CASSLGPGKQYF. Written as DNA, the CDR3 is TGTGCCAGCAGCTTAGGTCCGGGAAAGCAGTACTTC.

This clonotype was counted a few times. The chain links TRBV18 to TRBJ2-7; TRBD1 matches at 9 bases. Trimming took 3 bases from V and 0 from J; bases not matched to a gene: 6. Germline V gene lookup returns CDR1 KGHSH and CDR2 LQKENI. This CDR3 contains 16 residues. CDR3 DNA: TGTGCCAGCTCACCTTGGACAGGGGTCAGCTCCTACGAGCAGTACTTC. Its translation: CASSPWTGVSSYEQYF. Drawing the rest from reference TRBV18 and TRBJ2-7, the complete variable domain is NAGVMQNPRHLVRRRGQEARLRCSPMKGHSHVYWYRQLPEEGLKFMVYLQKENIIDESGMPKERFSAEFPKEGPSILRIQQVVRGDSAAYFCASSPWTGVSSYEQYFGPGTRLTVT.

This clonotype was seen ten or more times. The rearrangement uses TRBV7-6 and TRBJ2-7; D unresolved. The CDR3 extends over 14 amino acids. The ends were cut back, 3 bases at V and 0 bases at J, with 9 bases in the middle. Germline V lookup: CDR1 SGHVS, CDR2 FNYEAQ. The CDR3 DNA follows: TGTGCCAGCAGCTTCGGAAGTCGCTCCTACGAGCAGTACTTC. It yields the protein CASSFGSRSYEQYF. The whole variable domain, remainder taken from reference TRBV7-6 and TRBJ2-7, is GAGVSQSPRYKVTKRGQDVALRCDPISGHVSLYWYRQALGQGPEFLTYFNYEAQQDKSGLPNDRFSAERPEGSISTLTIQRTEQRDSAMYRCASSFGSRSYEQYFGPGTRLTVT.

The V call is TRBV10-1, the J call TRBJ2-3, with D unresolved. CDR3 length: 14 residues. CDR1 is WNHNN and CDR2 is SYGVQD in the germline V gene (reference sequence). V gave up 10 bases and J gave up 5 bases, with 19 bases separating them. The CDR3: CATSLGSAQDTQYF. CDR3 coding DNA: TGCGCCACCTCCTTAGGGTCTGCCCAAGATACGCAGTATTTT.

Written as DNA, the CDR3 is TGCAGTGCTAGTCAGGGGCAGGGGGAGCTGTTTTTT. Translating it yields CSASQGQGELFF. The chain has TRBV20-1 and TRBJ2-2; perhaps TRBD1 as D (6 bases). The germline V gene encodes CDR1 DFQATT and CDR2 SNEGSKA (reference sequence). This CDR3 is built from 12 residues. Trimming took 3 bases from V and 8 from J, leaving 10 bases between them.

The chain combines TRBV6-6 with TRBJ2-4; a possible D gene is TRBD2 (7 bases). Germline CDR1 is MNHNY and CDR2 is SVGAGI (reference sequence). The length of the CDR3 is 13 residues. Trimming stripped 6 bases from V and 6 bases from J, with 12 bases between. CDR3: CASSRGGANIQYF. As DNA, the CDR3 is TGTGCCAGCAGCCGCGGGGGCGCAAACATTCAGTACTTC.

This clonotype was counted a few times. The CDR3: CASRGDFSTGELFF. The CDR3 coding sequence is TGTGCCAGCAGGGGGGACTTCTCCACCGGGGAGCTGTTTTTT. V and J are TRBV7-3 and TRBJ2-2, with D perhaps TRBD2 (6 bases). Trimming pared 6 bases from V and 4 bases from J, leaving 12 bases between. CDR1 is SGHTA, CDR2 FQGTGA, per germline. This CDR3 is 14 amino acids long. Together with reference TRBV7-3 and TRBJ2-2, the CDR3 gives the full variable domain: GAGVSQTPSNKVTEKGKYVELRCDPISGHTALYWYRQSLGQGPEFLIYFQGTGAADDSGLPNDRFFAVRPEGSVSTLKIQRTERGDSAVYLCASRGDFSTGELFFGEGSRLTVL.

This clonotype was seen many times. The gene calls are TRBV7-2 and TRBJ2-5; 11 bases fit TRBD2. This CDR3 spans 15 amino acids. J was trimmed by 4 bases and V by 5 bases; bases with no gene match: 6. Germline CDR1 is SGHTA and CDR2 is FQGNSA. This chain's CDR3 is CASSQTSGAGETQYF. Written as DNA, the CDR3 is TGTGCCAGCAGCCAGACTAGCGGGGCAGGAGAGACCCAGTACTTC.

This clonotype was seen many times. The V and J genes are TRBV7-2 and TRBJ2-3; 9 positions match TRBD2. Looked up from germline, CDR1 is SGHTA and CDR2 is FQGNSA. Trimming removed 5 bases from V and 2 bases from J; junction bases left unmatched: 2. The CDR3 covers 14 residues. CDR3 nucleotide sequence: TGTGCCAGCAGCCCTAGCGGGGTCACAGATACGCAGTATTTT. Translated: CASSPSGVTDTQYF.

This rearrangement joins TRBV12-3 or TRBV12-4 to TRBJ1-1; D possibly corresponds to TRBD1 (5 bases). V lost 7 bases and J 4 bases, leaving 13 bases between the germline ends. CDR3 length equals 13 residues. Here the CDR3 reads CASIDSLGTEAFF. CDR3 sequence (DNA): TGTGCCAGCATTGACAGCCTGGGCACTGAAGCTTTCTTT.

Only a few counts were recorded for this clonotype. The chain carries TRBV7-9 and TRBJ2-3; 7 nucleotides match TRBD2. The CDR3 has 15 residues. With V trimmed by 1 base and J by 1 base, 2 bases remained unmatched. Germline V gene lookup returns CDR1 SEHNR and CDR2 FQNEAQ (reference sequence). Here the CDR3 reads CASSLVTSGTDTQYF. CDR3 sequence (DNA): TGTGCCAGCAGCTTAGTAACTAGCGGCACAGATACGCAGTATTTT.

The rearrangement joins TRBV20-1 to TRBJ2-5; tentative D call: TRBD2 (6 bases). The germline V and J ends were trimmed by 2 bases and 4 bases, with 11 bases remaining between them. This CDR3 is 13 amino acids long. Per the germline V gene, CDR1 is DFQATT and CDR2 is SNEGSKA (reference sequence). The CDR3 spells CSARWRGRETQYF. The CDR3 DNA follows: TGCAGTGCTAGATGGCGGGGAAGAGAGACCCAGTACTTC.

This chain connects TRBV7-9 to TRBJ1-4, with 8 nucleotides matching TRBD1. Germline values: CDR1 SEHNR, CDR2 FQNEAQ (reference sequence). Trimming at V came to 4 bases and at J to 8 bases, leaving 9 bases not matched to a gene. The CDR3 runs to 15 residues. The CDR3: CASSSRDRRGEKLFF. The CDR3, as DNA: TGTGCCAGCAGCTCCCGGGACAGGAGGGGAGAAAAACTGTTTTTT.

Notes on this clonotype: A much larger clone differs by one base, so this may be a read error. J is TRBJ2-4 and V is TRBV11-2; 7 bases fit TRBD2. Looked up from germline, CDR1 is SGHAT and CDR2 is FQNNGV. There are 13 residues in the CDR3. The CDR3 sequence is CASSLAGENTQYF. The DNA of the CDR3 is TGTGCCAGCAGCCTTGCGGGGGAAAACACTCAGTACTTC.

A few counts support this clonotype. The CDR3 coding sequence is TGTGCCAGCAGGATGGGACTAGCAGGCACCGGGGAGCTGTTTTTT. Residues: CASRMGLAGTGELFF. The chain is built from TRBV6-2 or TRBV6-3 and TRBJ2-2; 9 nucleotides match TRBD2. This CDR3 has 15 amino acids. Germline values: CDR1 MNHEY, CDR2 SVGEGT. With V trimmed by 6 bases and J by 4 bases, 6 bases remained unmatched.

In its sample, this clonotype was seen a few times. One junction end disagrees with the germline gene, perhaps due to a read error. V and J are TRBV24-1 and TRBJ1-2; a possible D gene is TRBD1 (5 bases). This CDR3 comprises 13 residues. Germline CDR1 and CDR2: KGHDR and SFDVKD. This CDR3 is CAISKPGHEGYTF. CDR3 sequence (DNA): TGTGCCATCAGTAAACCGGGGCACGAAGGCTACACCTTC.

A few counts support this clonotype. The chain is built from TRBV27 and TRBJ1-2, with D hard to call. Germline lookup yields CDR1 MNHEY and CDR2 SMNVEV (reference sequence). CDR3 length equals 15 residues. V lost 5 bases and J lost 3, with 16 bases in between. CDR3 in amino acids: CASSTAPGLYYGYTF. DNA for the CDR3: TGTGCCAGCAGTACCGCCCCAGGTTTATACTATGGCTACACCTTC.

This clonotype came up a few times. The chain recombines TRBV19 with TRBJ2-2; the D is unclear. V was clipped by 4 bases and J by 0 bases, with 12 bases between them. The CDR3 is made up of 16 amino acids. Germline values: CDR1 LNHDA, CDR2 SQIVND (reference sequence). The CDR3 sequence: CASSKYRGANTGELFF. For the CDR3, the DNA is TGTGCCAGTAGTAAATACAGAGGCGCGAACACCGGGGAGCTGTTTTTT.

The V gene is TRBV18, the J gene TRBJ2-5; D possibly corresponds to TRBD2 (6 bases). The CDR3 contains 14 residues. The V and J ends lost 3 bases and 4 bases respectively, with 12 bases between them. In germline, CDR1 is KGHSH, CDR2 LQKENI. The CDR3 sequence is CASSPRAGRETQYF. CDR3 bases: TGTGCCAGCTCACCCCGGGCCGGGAGAGAGACCCAGTACTTC.

This clonotype has a handful of counts. The chain is built from TRBV3-1 and TRBJ1-2, with D uncertain. CDR1 is LGHDT, CDR2 YNNKEL, per germline (reference sequence). The ends were cut back, 0 bases at V and 3 bases at J, with 5 bases in the middle. This CDR3 has 13 amino acids. In DNA form, the CDR3 reads TGTGCCAGCAGCCAAGAAATTCACTATGGCTACACCTTC. Encoded protein: CASSQEIHYGYTF.

Here the CDR3 reads CSDIGWNTEAFF. CDR3 in DNA: TGCAGTGATATAGGGTGGAACACTGAAGCTTTCTTT. The rearrangement uses TRBV29-1 and TRBJ1-1; no clear D. This CDR3 is built from 12 residues. CDR1 and CDR2 (germline): SQVTM, ANQGSEA.

Only one count was recorded for this clonotype. The gene calls are TRBV27 and TRBJ2-5; D gene uncertain. Germline values: CDR1 MNHEY, CDR2 SMNVEV (reference sequence). With 5 bases removed from V and 0 bases from J, the gap between germline ends came to 13 bases. This CDR3 region has 15 residues. The CDR3 bases are TGTGCCAGCAGTACCTCCCTGGAGTACCAAGAGACCCAGTACTTC. It encodes CASSTSLEYQETQYF.